This T cell receptor beta chain was documented in a study of siplizumab effects on memory and regulatory T cells. Only one count was recorded for this clone. Its antigen is unidentified. The study, taken as a whole, reports: The naive T cell population seemed more diverse than memory cells and seemed a major contributor to the alloresponse. Tracing alloreactive clones into unstimulated subsets worked for only a minor fraction of them. Significant reduction of alloreactive sequences traceable to unstimulated CD4+ memory cells was observed with siplizumab.

The CDR3 is made up of 16 amino acids. The V segment lost 4 bases and the J segment 6 bases; nucleotides outside the gene matches: 11. Looked up from germline, CDR1 is SGHVS and CDR2 is FQNEAQ. Method: immunoSEQ multiplex PCR; TCRdb's copy keeps in-frame clones and lacks some. Here the sample spans around 83,000 clones, about nine tenths being singletons. Sequenced: CD4+ T cells sorted from blood. This TCR came from a human donor in good health. The chain uses TRBV7-8 and TRBJ2-7; TRBD2 matches at 11 bases. The CDR3 is CASSSVRTSGSVEQYF. As DNA, the CDR3 is TGTGCCAGCAGCTCGGTACGAACTAGCGGGAGTGTCGAGCAGTACTTC.